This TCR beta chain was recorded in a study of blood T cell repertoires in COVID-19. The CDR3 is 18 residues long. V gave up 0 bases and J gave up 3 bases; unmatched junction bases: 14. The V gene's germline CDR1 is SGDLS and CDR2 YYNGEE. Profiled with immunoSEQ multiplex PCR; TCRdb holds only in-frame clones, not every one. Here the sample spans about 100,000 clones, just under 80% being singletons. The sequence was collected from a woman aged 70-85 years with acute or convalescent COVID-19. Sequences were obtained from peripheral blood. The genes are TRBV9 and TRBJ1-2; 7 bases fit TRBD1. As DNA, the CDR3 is TGTGCCAGCAGCGTAGCTGACAGGGTAATAGTGTCAGACTATGGCTACACCTTC. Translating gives CASSVADRVIVSDYGYTF.